These 4 T cell receptor beta chains were all obtained from the same sample, sequenced in a study of blood T cell repertoires in COVID-19 (dated by TCRdb to about 2020). Libraries were made using the immunoSEQ multiplex PCR assay. The table was pulled from immuneACCESS by TCRdb, which kept in-frame rearrangements only. Such tables lose some clones; where checked, under half of the loss comes from unresolved V genes, and the rest has no known cause. The sample contains 260,000 or so clones, around 83% of them found a single time. Roughly 5.8% of the sample lies in the top ten. The material sequenced was peripheral blood. The receptors come from an elderly man with acute or convalescent COVID-19.

The genes are TRBV2 and TRBJ2-3; TRBD2 agrees at 9 bases. Germline V gene data show CDR1 as SNHLY and CDR2 as FYNNEI. With 7 bases clipped from V and 5 bases from J, the junction kept 7 bases outside the gene matches. There are 14 residues in the CDR3. The CDR3 is CASNGGGALDTQYF. The DNA for the CDR3 is TGTGCCAGCAATGGCGGGGGGGCTTTAGATACGCAGTATTTT.

This clone was observed once. The chain carries TRBV19 and TRBJ1-5, with D tentatively TRBD1 (6 bases). Trimming stripped 3 bases from V and 6 bases from J, with 15 bases between. The CDR3 sequence is 15 residues long. The germline CDR1 and CDR2 sequences are LNHDA and SQIVND (reference sequence). In DNA, the CDR3 is TGTGCCAGTAGTATCGGGGGGCCCTACGGTCAGCCCCAGCATTTT. Amino acids: CASSIGGPYGQPQHF.

The chain combines TRBV9 with TRBJ2-3; 10 bases line up with TRBD1. Germline CDR1 reads SGDLS; CDR2 reads YYNGEE. The CDR3 loop spans 15 amino acids. The V and J ends lost 1 base and 3 bases, in that order; junction bases with no gene match: 2. The CDR3 sequence: CASSVLGQGTDTQYF. As DNA, the CDR3 is TGTGCCAGCAGCGTACTGGGACAGGGGACAGATACGCAGTATTTT.

Only one count was recorded for this clone. V is TRBV6-2 or TRBV6-3 and J is TRBJ1-2; D is ambiguous. The CDR3 length is 13 residues. Trimming took 8 bases from V and 6 from J, leaving 16 bases between them. Germline-derived CDR1 and CDR2 are MNHEY and SVGEGT. The CDR3 region is CASGPRGYNGYTF. CDR3 nucleotide sequence: TGTGCCAGCGGCCCTCGGGGATATAATGGCTACACCTTC.